These 28 T cell receptor beta chains were sequenced from one sample in a study of CD8 T cells in Susac syndrome. A quantity of about 0.45 to 1 ug RNA underwent reverse transcription using random hexamers. MiXCR was run by TCRdb on the immunoSEQ multiplex PCR reads, yielding one entry per CDR3 protein. The repertoire has over 350,000 distinct CDR3 sequences, more than 80% of them found once; the top ten carry 0.09% to 0.15%. Input material: CD8+ T cells from PBMCs. These receptors were taken from a human donor with multiple sclerosis.

The chain joins TRBV2 to TRBJ1-2; no firm D call. Trimming shortened V by 3 bases and J by 0 bases, and 8 bases separated the two germline ends. CDR1 is SNHLY and CDR2 is FYNNEI in the germline V gene. The CDR3 length is 14 residues. The CDR3 nucleotides are TGTGCCAGCAGTGATCCAGGAGCTAACTATGGCTACACCTTC. It translates to CASSDPGANYGYTF.

V and J are TRBV28 and TRBJ2-7, with D tentatively TRBD1 (5 bases). The CDR3 is 14 amino acids. Trimming pared 5 bases from V and 7 bases from J, leaving 18 bases between. The germline CDR1 and CDR2 sequences are MDHEN and SYDVKM. CDR3 nucleotide sequence: TGTGCCAGCAGTACGTCCCGACAGATCTTAGAGCAGTACTTC. Residues: CASSTSRQILEQYF. Looking up the rest from reference TRBV28 and TRBJ2-7 gives the full variable domain: DVKVTQSSRYLVKRTGEKVFLECVQDMDHENMFWYRQDPGLGLRLIYFSYDVKMKEKGDIPEGYSVSREKKERFSLILESASTNQTSMYLCASSTSRQILEQYFGPGTRLTVT.

The genes are TRBV6-5 and TRBJ2-1, with 7 bases aligning to TRBD2. In germline, CDR1 is MNHEY, CDR2 SVGAGI. The CDR3 is made up of 15 amino acids. The J segment lost 5 bases and the V segment lost 2 bases, leaving 6 bases of the junction unmatched. The CDR3 region has the DNA TGTGCCAGCAGTTACCTCTGGGGGGGGGACAATGAGCAGTTCTTC. It yields the protein CASSYLWGGDNEQFF.

This chain connects TRBV20-1 to TRBJ1-2; D not certain. The germline V and J ends were trimmed by 3 bases and 1 base, with 9 bases remaining between them. Germline assignment: CDR1 DFQATT and CDR2 SNEGSKA (reference sequence). The CDR3 has 13 residues. CDR3 DNA: TGCAGTGCTAGGGATGATATTAACTATGGCTACACCTTC. Amino acid sequence: CSARDDINYGYTF.

This chain joins TRBV6-1 and TRBJ1-2; a weak D match, TRBD1 (5 bases). CDR3 length equals 15 residues. Germline CDR1 is MNHNS and CDR2 is SASEGT. V gave up 6 bases and J gave up 0 bases, with 14 bases separating them. The CDR3: CASRPGGDPNYGYTF. CDR3 nucleotide sequence: TGTGCCAGCAGACCCGGAGGGGACCCTAACTATGGCTACACCTTC.

This clonotype was detected only once. This sequence joins TRBV7-6 and TRBJ2-7; a weak D match, TRBD1 (6 bases). V was trimmed by 3 bases and J by 3 bases, leaving 12 bases between them. Per the germline V gene, CDR1 is SGHVS and CDR2 is FNYEAQ. The CDR3 consists of 14 residues. The CDR3 reads CASSFLDSYYEQYF. CDR3 DNA sequence: TGTGCCAGCAGCTTTTTGGACAGCTACTACGAGCAGTACTTC.

The chain employs TRBV27 and TRBJ2-7, with unresolved D. The CDR3 covers 15 residues. CDR1 is MNHEY, CDR2 SMNVEV, per germline (reference sequence). Trimming cost V 5 bases and J 1 base, with 15 bases left between them. CDR3 loop: CASSPYLGSSYEQYF. CDR3 sequence (DNA): TGTGCCAGCAGTCCTTACTTGGGCAGTTCCTACGAGCAGTACTTC.

The chain carries TRBV13 and TRBJ2-7; 9 positions agree with TRBD1. Germline CDR1 reads PRHDT; CDR2 reads FYEKMQ (reference sequence). The CDR3 consists of 15 residues. The V gene end was trimmed by 5 bases and the J gene end by 3 bases; junction bases not matched to a gene: 8. The CDR3 loop is CASSTSGTGIYEQYF. In DNA, the CDR3 is TGTGCCAGCAGCACCTCCGGGACAGGGATCTACGAGCAGTACTTC.

A word on this clonotype: One end of the junction is discordant with germline, which a read error may explain. The V and J genes are TRBV5-5 and TRBJ2-1, with D unclear. This CDR3 comprises 15 residues. Germline V lookup: CDR1 SGHKS, CDR2 YYEKEE (reference sequence). For the CDR3, the DNA is TGTGCCAGCGGCTTAAACAGTGGCTCCTACAATGAGCAGTTCTTC. Protein product: CASGLNSGSYNEQFF.

The chain carries TRBV4-1 and TRBJ2-1; 9 nucleotides line up with TRBD1. CDR3 size: 15 residues. With 4 bases clipped from V and 5 bases from J, the junction kept 6 bases outside the gene matches. From germline, CDR1 is MGHRA and CDR2 YSYEKL. CDR3 nucleotides: TGCGCCAGCAGCCCTTGGACAGGGGAAGACAATGAGCAGTTCTTC. Translating it yields CASSPWTGEDNEQFF.

The rearrangement links TRBV4-1 to TRBJ2-3; D tentatively reads TRBD1 or TRBD2 (5 bases each). Deletions cut 0 bases from V and 1 base from J, with 8 bases between. Germline V lookup: CDR1 MGHRA, CDR2 YSYEKL. The CDR3 runs 15 residues. In nucleotides, the CDR3 is TGCGCCAGCAGCCAAGAATGGGACGGCACAGATACGCAGTATTTT. Translation gives CASSQEWDGTDTQYF.

This rearrangement joins TRBV15 to TRBJ2-1; D not certain. This CDR3 comprises 15 residues. Germline-derived CDR1 and CDR2 are LNHNV and YYDKDF (reference sequence). V dropped 3 bases and J dropped 4 bases, with 13 bases sitting between them. Here the CDR3 reads CATSSHRRVYNEQFF. For the CDR3, the DNA is TGTGCCACCAGCAGCCATCGCCGGGTATACAATGAGCAGTTCTTC. The full variable domain, its missing parts supplied by reference TRBV15 and TRBJ2-1, is DAMVIQNPRYQVTQFGKPVTLSCSQTLNHNVMYWYQQKSSQAPKLLFHYYDKDFNNEADTPDNFQSRRPNTSFCFLDIRSPGLGDTAMYLCATSSHRRVYNEQFFGPGTRLTVL.

The chain has TRBV3-1 and TRBJ1-2; the D gene is possibly TRBD1 (6 bases). This CDR3 contains 19 residues. With 4 bases removed from V and 3 bases from J, the gap between germline ends came to 27 bases. Germline CDR1 LGHDT, CDR2 YNNKEL (reference sequence). The CDR3 is CASSPNGPGGAFAHYGYTF. DNA for the CDR3: TGTGCCAGCAGCCCTAACGGCCCGGGGGGGGCATTCGCCCACTATGGCTACACCTTC.

The rearrangement uses TRBV2 and TRBJ1-1; D gene ambiguous. The CDR3 consists of 17 residues. Looked up from germline, CDR1 is SNHLY and CDR2 is FYNNEI. V lost 6 bases, J lost 1 base, and 21 bases lay in between. CDR3 in DNA: TGTGCCAGCAGCGAATGGGCAGTCTACCCGGGGAACACTGAAGCTTTCTTT. It specifies CASSEWAVYPGNTEAFF.

V and J are TRBV12-3 or TRBV12-4 and TRBJ1-1, with 8 positions matching TRBD1. This CDR3 has 14 amino acids. The V and J ends lost 5 bases and 7 bases, in that order; junction bases with no gene match: 9. The CDR3 sequence: CASSPTGGVGEAFF. CDR3 DNA sequence: TGTGCCAGCAGTCCCACAGGGGGGGTGGGTGAAGCTTTCTTT.

The rearrangement uses TRBV28 and TRBJ1-2, with a possible D match to TRBD1 (6 bases). With 3 bases removed from V and 2 bases from J, the gap between germline ends came to 19 bases. Germline V CDR1 and CDR2: MDHEN, SYDVKM. The CDR3 is 17 amino acids. The CDR3 sequence is CASSFRSVRGSNYGYTF. The CDR3 region has the DNA TGTGCCAGCAGTTTCCGGTCCGTCAGGGGTTCCAACTATGGCTACACCTTC.

This chain joins TRBV28 and TRBJ2-7; 8 bases are shared with TRBD1. With V trimmed by 7 bases and J by 0 bases, 2 bases remained unmatched. Germline values: CDR1 MDHEN, CDR2 SYDVKM. The CDR3 spans 13 residues. The chain's CDR3 is CASIGTGSYEQYF. The CDR3 nucleotides read TGTGCCAGCATCGGGACAGGCTCCTACGAGCAGTACTTC.

The V call is TRBV27, the J call TRBJ2-5, with 8 bases fitting TRBD2. CDR1 MNHEY and CDR2 SMNVEV come from the germline V gene (reference sequence). V lost 5 bases to trimming and J lost 5 bases; unmatched junction nucleotides: 10. The CDR3 has 15 amino acids. CDR3 nucleotides: TGTGCCAGCAGTCCTGGGACTAGTCGGGTGGAGACCCAGTACTTC. Protein product: CASSPGTSRVETQYF.

V usage is TRBV10-3 and J usage is TRBJ2-2, with D uncertain. This CDR3 has 12 amino acids. The V gene's germline CDR1 is ENHRY and CDR2 SYGVKD. V dropped 2 bases and J dropped 6 bases, with 4 bases sitting between them. The CDR3 coding sequence is TGTGCCATCAGTGAGGGGGCCGGGGAGCTGTTTTTT. Protein: CAISEGAGELFF.

This clonotype was detected once. J is TRBJ2-2 and V is TRBV6-1, with D tentatively TRBD1 or TRBD2 (6 bases each). The V and J ends lost 2 bases and 5 bases respectively, with 12 bases between them. Per the germline V gene, CDR1 is MNHNS and CDR2 is SASEGT. The CDR3 extends over 15 amino acids. The CDR3 bases are TGTGCCAGCAGTGAACACAGGGAGGCAACCGGGGAGCTGTTTTTT. Its protein is CASSEHREATGELFF.

The chain has TRBV6-4 and TRBJ2-1; D tentatively fits TRBD1 or TRBD2 (6 bases each). CDR3 size: 15 residues. Germline-derived CDR1 and CDR2 are MRHNA and SNTAGT. Trimming removed 6 bases at V and 8 bases at J, with 20 bases between. CDR3: CASSLTGENRDEQFF. CDR3 in DNA: TGTGCCAGCAGCCTGACGGGGGAAAACAGGGATGAGCAGTTCTTC.

In its sample, this clonotype was seen a few times. This sequence joins TRBV2 and TRBJ2-1; 10 positions match TRBD1. J gave up 8 bases and V 4 bases, and 8 bases lay outside the gene matches. Germline V gene data show CDR1 as SNHLY and CDR2 as FYNNEI. This CDR3 region has 15 residues. Here the CDR3 reads CASSGGTGDIDEQFF. CDR3 sequence (DNA): TGTGCCAGCAGTGGAGGGACAGGGGACATCGATGAGCAGTTCTTC.

The chain uses TRBV10-3 and TRBJ2-7, with TRBD1 as a possible D gene (5 bases). Germline V gene sequence: CDR1 ENHRY, CDR2 SYGVKD. The CDR3 is made up of 12 amino acids. V lost 6 bases and J 3 bases, leaving 9 bases between the germline ends. In nucleotides, the CDR3 is TGTGCCATCAGGACAGAATTCTACGAGCAGTACTTC. Translated: CAIRTEFYEQYF.

The chain combines TRBV7-9 with TRBJ1-1; D unresolved. The CDR3 has 13 residues. V was cut by 5 bases and J by 7 bases, with 14 bases left in between. The germline gives CDR1 SEHNR, CDR2 FQNEAQ (reference sequence). The CDR3 bases are TGTGCCAGCAGCCATCATCCGACCGTTGAAGCTTTCTTT. Its translation is CASSHHPTVEAFF.

V is TRBV2 and J is TRBJ2-7; 13 nucleotides line up with TRBD2. The V segment lost 1 base and the J segment 3 bases; nucleotides outside the gene matches: 6. The CDR3 spans 17 residues. Germline loops: CDR1 SNHLY, CDR2 FYNNEI. CDR3 bases: TGTGCCAGCAGTGAAGGACTAGCGGGGGGCGGATACTACGAGCAGTACTTC. Amino acids: CASSEGLAGGGYYEQYF.

The V call is TRBV4-1, the J call TRBJ1-4; TRBD1 matches at 7 bases. The CDR3 spans 16 residues. The germline gives CDR1 MGHRA, CDR2 YSYEKL. With 0 bases clipped from V and 6 bases from J, the junction kept 7 bases outside the gene matches. The CDR3 here is CASSQDLGTEDEKLFF. The CDR3 coding sequence is TGCGCCAGCAGCCAAGATTTAGGGACAGAAGATGAAAAACTGTTTTTT.

This chain connects TRBV21-1 to TRBJ2-1; the D call in the table, TRBD2, was not verified against the DNA. TRBV21-1 is reported as a pseudogene. The CDR3 loop spans 13 amino acids. The CDR3 bases are TGTGCCAGCAGCAAAGGGGAGGTCAATGAGCAGTTCTTC. Its translation is CASSKGEVNEQFF.

V usage is TRBV11-2 and J usage is TRBJ2-1; perhaps TRBD1 as D (5 bases). CDR1 and CDR2 from the germline V gene are SGHAT and FQNNGV. The ends were cut back, 6 bases at V and 0 bases at J, with 15 bases in the middle. The length of the CDR3 is 16 residues. As DNA, the CDR3 is TGTGCCAGCAGTCAAGAACGACAGAGCTCCTACAATGAGCAGTTCTTC. Translation: CASSQERQSSYNEQFF. The full variable domain, its missing parts supplied by reference TRBV11-2 and TRBJ2-1, is EAGVAQSPRYKIIEKRQSVAFWCNPISGHATLYWYQQILGQGPKLLIQFQNNGVVDDSQLPKDRFSAERLKGVDSTLKIQPAKLEDSAVYLCASSQERQSSYNEQFFGPGTRLTVL.